A single sample gave rise to the 14 T cell receptor beta chains below, sequenced in a study of OX40 agonist ivuxolimab in advanced cancers. Libraries were constructed by the immunoSEQ multiplex PCR assay. TCRdb limited this immuneACCESS table to in-frame rearrangements with V and J called. A share of clones is missing; checked studies link under half to unresolved V genes, and the rest is unexplained. In this sample the table shows 50,000 to 65,000 clones, around 93% of which occur a single time. Around 9.3% of the sample lies in the top ten. The sequenced sample was CD4+ or CD8+ T cells sorted from blood, obtained in a trial of the OX40 agonist ivuxolimab. All receptors come from an adult with an advanced solid tumor such as melanoma, head and neck, liver or kidney cancer.

The V call is TRBV27, the J call TRBJ1-5; D unresolved. In germline, CDR1 is MNHEY, CDR2 SMNVEV (reference sequence). With 1 base removed from V and 4 bases from J, the gap between germline ends came to 11 bases. This CDR3 comprises 15 residues. The CDR3 nucleotides are TGTGCCAGCAGTTTATATTTCCTTCCTAATCAGCCCCAGCATTTT. This encodes CASSLYFLPNQPQHF.

J is TRBJ2-7 and V is TRBV14, with 7 bases matching TRBD1. Germline CDR1 and CDR2: SGHDN and FVKESK. The CDR3 covers 15 residues. The junction had 8 bases not matched to a gene; V was cut back by 3 bases and J by 3 bases. CDR3 region: CASSHFRTGNYEQYF. The CDR3 DNA reads as TGTGCCAGCAGCCATTTTAGGACAGGCAACTACGAGCAGTACTTC.

The chain has TRBV7-9 and TRBJ2-7; D may be TRBD1 (6 bases). Germline CDR1 is SEHNR and CDR2 is FQNEAQ (reference sequence). Trimming stripped 4 bases from V and 1 base from J, with 11 bases between. This CDR3 contains 14 residues. The DNA of the CDR3 is TGTGCCAGCAGCTCCGACAGGAAGTCCTACGAGCAGTACTTC. Protein sequence: CASSSDRKSYEQYF.

The V call is TRBV7-9, the J call TRBJ2-7, with D hard to call. V was cut by 1 base and J by 3 bases, with 1 base left in between. CDR1 is SEHNR and CDR2 is FQNEAQ in the germline V gene (reference sequence). This CDR3 has 11 residues. The CDR3 nucleotides are TGTGCCAGCAGCTTAGACTACGAGCAGTACTTC. Its translation: CASSLDYEQYF.

The chain recombines TRBV27 with TRBJ2-3, with 10 bases that match TRBD1. The CDR3 is 15 residues long. With V trimmed by 2 bases and J by 2 bases, 1 base remained unmatched. Germline V gene data show CDR1 as MNHEY and CDR2 as SMNVEV (reference sequence). CDR3 bases: TGTGCCAGCAGTTTAGGGACAGGGGTCACAGATACGCAGTATTTT. It encodes CASSLGTGVTDTQYF.

V and J are TRBV11-2 and TRBJ2-5; D perhaps matches TRBD1 (5 bases). With 2 bases removed from V and 3 bases from J, the gap between germline ends came to 25 bases. The CDR3 extends over 19 amino acids. Germline V gene sequence: CDR1 SGHAT, CDR2 FQNNGV. The CDR3 DNA reads as TGTGCCAGCAGCTTAAGTCCTGGGGCAGGATTCCGTCCCGAAGAGACCCAGTACTTC. As protein: CASSLSPGAGFRPEETQYF.

This clone is categorized as medium-sized. The V call is TRBV7-9, the J call TRBJ2-2; D gene uncertain. Germline CDR1 reads SEHNR; CDR2 reads FQNEAQ (reference sequence). V was cut by 4 bases and J by 1 base, with 4 bases left in between. The CDR3 has 13 residues. The CDR3 nucleotides read TGTGCCAGCAGCTCTGGGAACACCGGGGAGCTGTTTTTT. Amino acid sequence: CASSSGNTGELFF.

This clone was observed once. The J gene is TRBJ2-3, the V gene TRBV19, with TRBD2 matching over 10 bases. CDR1 and CDR2 from the germline V gene are LNHDA and SQIVND (reference sequence). This CDR3 region has 18 residues. V was pared by 1 base and J by 2 bases, with 9 bases of the junction left unmatched. CDR3 sequence: CASSIGPRLAGNTDTQYF. CDR3 sequence (DNA): TGTGCCAGTAGTATAGGCCCCAGACTAGCGGGTAACACAGATACGCAGTATTTT.

The J gene is TRBJ1-2, the V gene TRBV5-5, with D possibly matching TRBD1 (5 bases). Deletions cut 0 bases from V and 0 bases from J, with 9 bases between. The germline CDR1 and CDR2 sequences are SGHKS and YYEKEE (reference sequence). The CDR3 has 15 residues. CDR3 in DNA: TGTGCCAGCAGCTTGGCGACAGAAACTAACTATGGCTACACCTTC. Its protein is CASSLATETNYGYTF.

In DNA form, the CDR3 reads TGTGCCAGCAGCTTTACTAGCTCCTACGAGCAGTACTTC. Protein product: CASSFTSSYEQYF. The V gene is TRBV7-3, the J gene TRBJ2-7; maybe TRBD2 (5 bases). The CDR3 totals 13 residues. Looked up from germline, CDR1 is SGHTA and CDR2 is FQGTGA. V lost 3 bases to trimming and J lost 0 bases, with 6 bases between them.

The chain uses TRBV4-3 and TRBJ1-2, with D possibly being TRBD1 (5 bases). Trimming took off 4 bases at V and 2 bases at J, with 11 bases between the two ends. The CDR3 has 14 residues. The germline V gene has CDR1 LGHNA and CDR2 YSLEER. As DNA, the CDR3 is TGCGCCAGCAGCCCGGGACGGGCAAACTATGGCTACACCTTC. This translates into CASSPGRANYGYTF.

This chain uses TRBV19 with TRBJ2-7, with D maybe TRBD2 (5 bases). The germline V gene has CDR1 LNHDA and CDR2 SQIVND (reference sequence). V was cut by 5 bases and J by 4 bases, with 9 bases left in between. The length of the CDR3 is 12 residues. The CDR3 coding sequence is TGTGCCAGTAGTCCTTCGGGGTACGAGCAGTACTTC. Its protein is CASSPSGYEQYF.

The V gene is TRBV7-6, the J gene TRBJ2-5; D might be TRBD2 (6 bases). Germline-derived CDR1 and CDR2 are SGHVS and FNYEAQ. Trimming removed 5 bases from V and 5 bases from J, with 9 bases in between. This CDR3 is 12 amino acids long. CDR3 protein: CASSPGLETQYF. The CDR3 DNA is TGTGCCAGCAGCCCGGGACTGGAGACCCAGTACTTC.

The J gene is TRBJ1-3, the V gene TRBV5-5; D remains unclear. Germline V lookup: CDR1 SGHKS, CDR2 YYEKEE (reference sequence). The length of the CDR3 is 15 residues. V lost 2 bases and J 3 bases, leaving 12 bases between the germline ends. CDR3 nucleotides: TGTGCCAGCAGCTTATTAGGACTTAGTGGAAACACCATATATTTT. Its translation is CASSLLGLSGNTIYF.